This TCR beta chain is from a study of metastatic and nonmetastatic thyroid tumors. Background on the study: Repertoires of blood and of tissue (tumor or nodule) from malignant and benign thyroid patients were compared.

General study findings and limits: Compared with benign nodules, malignant thyroid tumors were reported to have significantly higher TCR beta diversity in both blood and tumor.

TCRdb reprocessed the PCR reads using MiXCR. The table has under 20,000 clones, 34% seen once; the top ten hold 17%. Patients had received no treatment of any kind before thyroid surgery. Points on this clone: Its target is unknown.

V was cut by 4 bases and J by 8 bases, with 14 bases left in between. CDR1 is SGHTS and CDR2 is YDEGEE in the germline V gene. This CDR3 region has 13 residues. The TCR was taken from a female donor with papillary thyroid cancer or a benign thyroid nodule (not recorded which). Some clones in this sample may be carry-over from other donors' samples. Specimen: tumor tissue. V gene TRBV5-8 combines with J gene TRBJ2-3; D gene uncertain. The CDR3 DNA follows: TGTGCCAGCAGCCCCAAATCGTTGGGTACGCAGTATTTT. It is translated as CASSPKSLGTQYF.